These 29 T cell receptor beta chains were sequenced from one sample in a study of a mutant IDH1 vaccine in newly diagnosed glioma. Time point meaning: baseline, week 1 (first vaccination visit). Treatment described: pre-vaccination baseline after standard-of-care therapy. Clones were read by immunoSEQ multiplex PCR, and TCRdb kept only the in-frame ones, dropping some. The repertoire has 40,000 or so clones, under 80% of them found once; the top ten carry less than 9.5%. The source material was PBMCs, sampled from a glioma patient treated with radiotherapy, temozolomide or both. The receptors stem from a man in his forties with glioma. Some clones in this sample may be carry-over from other donors' samples.

J is TRBJ1-5 and V is TRBV6-6; no clear D gene. Germline values: CDR1 MNHNY, CDR2 SVGAGI (reference sequence). V was pared by 2 bases and J by 6 bases, with 11 bases between. The CDR3 runs to 14 residues. The CDR3 protein is CASSYEGISQPQHF. As DNA, the CDR3 is TGTGCCAGCAGTTACGAAGGTATAAGTCAGCCCCAGCATTTT.

The chain has TRBV9 and TRBJ1-5; unclear D gene. Germline-derived CDR1 and CDR2 are SGDLS and YYNGEE. The ends were cut back, 4 bases at V and 3 bases at J, with 14 bases in the middle. The CDR3 is 15 residues long. The chain's CDR3 is CASSPWDLSNQPQHF. The DNA of the CDR3 is TGTGCCAGCAGCCCCTGGGATCTTTCCAATCAGCCCCAGCATTTT.

V gene TRBV6-6 combines with J gene TRBJ1-5; no reliable D call. CDR3 size: 14 residues. Germline V gene data show CDR1 as MNHNY and CDR2 as SVGAGI (reference sequence). Trimming shortened V by 6 bases and J by 1 base, and 10 bases separated the two germline ends. The CDR3 region has the DNA TGTGCCAGCAGGGGAGATGGCAGCAATCAGCCCCAGCATTTT. This encodes CASRGDGSNQPQHF.

This clone was observed a few times. The CDR3 here is CASSQGVGSYEQYF. For the CDR3, the DNA is TGCGCCAGCAGCCAAGGGGTGGGATCCTACGAGCAGTACTTC. V and J are TRBV4-1 and TRBJ2-7; D not certain. The CDR3 is 14 residues long. V dropped 1 base and J dropped 1 base, with 8 bases sitting between them. Germline CDR1 reads MGHRA; CDR2 reads YSYEKL.

The CDR3 region has the DNA TGTGCCAGCTTTTTGAACAGGGCGAACACTGAAGCTTTCTTT. This encodes CASFLNRANTEAFF. The rearrangement links TRBV18 to TRBJ1-1; possibly TRBD1 for D (6 bases). V lost 7 bases to trimming and J lost 1 base, with 13 bases between them. Germline CDR1 is KGHSH and CDR2 is LQKENI. The CDR3 loop spans 14 amino acids.

This chain joins TRBV5-1 and TRBJ2-7; the D gene could be TRBD1 or TRBD2 (5 bases each). The CDR3 has 16 amino acids. Germline assignment: CDR1 SGHRS and CDR2 YFSETQ. Trimming took off 0 bases at V and 1 base at J, with 14 bases between the two ends. The CDR3: CASSLGSGTESYEQYF. The CDR3, as DNA: TGCGCCAGCAGCTTGGGATCGGGGACGGAATCCTACGAGCAGTACTTC.

V is TRBV25-1 and J is TRBJ2-5; the D gene could be TRBD1 or TRBD2 (6 bases each). The CDR3 covers 16 residues. The V and J ends lost 6 bases and 4 bases respectively, with 21 bases between them. Germline CDR1 and CDR2: MGHDK and SYGVNS. The CDR3 here is CASSSLSGGLGETQYF. The CDR3 DNA sequence: TGTGCCAGCAGCTCCTTATCTGGGGGGCTTGGAGAGACCCAGTACTTC.

The J gene is TRBJ1-2, the V gene TRBV29-1; TRBD1 might be the D (6 bases). There are 11 residues in the CDR3. From germline, CDR1 is SQVTM and CDR2 ANQGSEA. V was shortened by 4 bases and J by 6 bases, with 9 bases between the two germline ends. The CDR3 DNA reads as TGCAGCGTTGGCAGGGGTGATGGCTACACCTTC. Translated, it gives CSVGRGDGYTF.

A single count supports this clone. This chain uses TRBV28 with TRBJ2-7; TRBD1 aligns across 8 bases. This CDR3 has 17 amino acids. Losses at the gene ends were 5 bases for V and 2 bases for J; bases not matched to a gene: 14. The germline CDR1 and CDR2 sequences are MDHEN and SYDVKM. CDR3 amino acids: CASSAIPGTGEPYEQYF. The CDR3 DNA reads as TGTGCCAGCAGTGCTATTCCCGGGACAGGAGAACCCTACGAGCAGTACTTC.

The chain is built from TRBV2 and TRBJ1-2; D is possibly TRBD1 (5 bases). The ends were cut back, 3 bases at V and 1 base at J, with 9 bases in the middle. The germline V gene has CDR1 SNHLY and CDR2 FYNNEI. This CDR3 spans 14 amino acids. The CDR3, as DNA: TGTGCCAGCAGTGACTTTCAGGGTAACTATGGCTACACCTTC. This gives the protein CASSDFQGNYGYTF. The full variable domain, with the rest looked up from reference TRBV2 and TRBJ1-2, is EPEVTQTPSHQVTQMGQEVILRCVPISNHLYFYWYRQILGQKVEFLVSFYNNEISEKSEIFDDQFSVERPDGSNFTLKIRSTKLEDSAMYFCASSDFQGNYGYTFGSGTRLTVV.

In this sample, this clone turned up once. This sequence joins TRBV19 and TRBJ1-1; 8 bases map to TRBD1. V gave up 5 bases and J gave up 1 base; unmatched junction bases: 9. The CDR3 sequence is 16 residues long. Germline values: CDR1 LNHDA, CDR2 SQIVND (reference sequence). The CDR3 is CASSPRQGWKNTEAFF. CDR3 DNA sequence: TGTGCCAGTAGTCCCAGACAGGGGTGGAAGAACACTGAAGCTTTCTTT.

This clone was seen more than once but under ten times. The chain carries TRBV6-5 and TRBJ1-2; TRBD1 matches at 7 bases. The CDR3 has 14 amino acids. Germline loops: CDR1 MNHEY, CDR2 SVGAGI. The trim removed 6 bases at V and 4 bases at J, leaving 8 bases unmatched. CDR3 in amino acids: CASREGTALYGYTF. CDR3 coding DNA: TGTGCCAGCAGGGAGGGGACAGCCCTCTATGGCTACACCTTC.

J is TRBJ2-7 and V is TRBV10-3, with TRBD1 identical over 9 bases. Trimming cost V 6 bases and J 0 bases; bases outside gene matches: 9. This CDR3 region has 16 residues. The germline gives CDR1 ENHRY, CDR2 SYGVKD. The CDR3 is CAISDIKTGGSYEQYF. CDR3 nucleotides: TGTGCCATCAGCGATATAAAGACAGGGGGCTCCTACGAGCAGTACTTC.

The CDR3 DNA sequence: TGTGCCTGGATCATCGGACAGGGGTTGTATGGCTACACCTTC. Translation gives CAWIIGQGLYGYTF. This chain connects TRBV30 to TRBJ1-2; 9 bases align to TRBD1. V shed 4 bases and J 5 bases; nucleotides not matched to a gene: 8. CDR1 is GTSNPN, CDR2 SVGIG, per germline (reference sequence). The CDR3 has 14 residues.

This chain uses TRBV6-5 with TRBJ2-7; tentatively, D is TRBD2 (6 bases). The germline V and J ends were trimmed by 6 bases and 0 bases, with 9 bases remaining between them. Germline assignment: CDR1 MNHEY and CDR2 SVGAGI. There are 13 residues in the CDR3. This chain's CDR3 is CASSRLGSYEQYF. As DNA, the CDR3 is TGTGCCAGCAGCCGACTAGGCTCCTACGAGCAGTACTTC.

The chain couples TRBV10-3 to TRBJ1-1; D is undetermined. The CDR3 covers 14 residues. The germline CDR1 and CDR2 sequences are ENHRY and SYGVKD. Trimming pared 10 bases from V and 0 bases from J, leaving 15 bases between. CDR3 nucleotides: TGTGCCACCCAGGTTCTAGGAATGAACACTGAAGCTTTCTTT. Its protein is CATQVLGMNTEAFF.

This clone appeared a few times. The V gene is TRBV5-1, the J gene TRBJ1-1; 7 bases align to TRBD1. The J segment lost 3 bases and the V segment lost 7 bases, leaving 6 bases of the junction unmatched. Per germline, CDR1 SGHRS and CDR2 YFSETQ. This CDR3 is built from 13 residues. CDR3 residues: CASGAGGDTEAFF. The CDR3, as DNA: TGCGCCAGCGGGGCAGGGGGGGACACTGAAGCTTTCTTT. The full variable domain, with the rest looked up from reference TRBV5-1 and TRBJ1-1, is KAGVTQTPRYLIKTRGQQVTLSCSPISGHRSVSWYQQTPGQGLQFLFEYFSETQRNKGNFPGRFSGRQFSNSRSEMNVSTLELGDSALYLCASGAGGDTEAFFGQGTRLTVV.

CDR3 DNA sequence: TGTGCCAGCAGCAGGGAAAGGAACACTGAAGCTTTCTTT. Translating gives CASSRERNTEAFF. The genes are TRBV28 and TRBJ1-1, with D perhaps TRBD1 (5 bases). The germline gives CDR1 MDHEN, CDR2 SYDVKM. There are 13 residues in the CDR3. V was clipped by 6 bases and J by 1 base, with 9 bases between them.

The J gene is TRBJ1-2, the V gene TRBV19, with D possibly TRBD1 on 5 matching bases. Germline V lookup: CDR1 LNHDA, CDR2 SQIVND (reference sequence). The ends were cut back, 3 bases at V and 5 bases at J, with 16 bases in the middle. The CDR3 extends over 15 amino acids. In DNA form, the CDR3 reads TGTGCCAGTAGTATTGACACTCGGAGGGGTTATGGCTACACCTTC. Translating gives CASSIDTRRGYGYTF.

The chain is built from TRBV7-9 and TRBJ1-5; 10 bases line up with TRBD1. V lost 5 bases and J lost 6; bases outside the gene matches: 4. The CDR3 totals 14 residues. Looked up from germline, CDR1 is SEHNR and CDR2 is FQNEAQ (reference sequence). CDR3 protein: CASSTGTGAQPQHF. In DNA, the CDR3 is TGTGCCAGCAGCACCGGGACAGGGGCTCAGCCCCAGCATTTT.

This chain joins TRBV7-2 and TRBJ2-5, with TRBD1 matching over 9 bases. V gave up 7 bases and J gave up 4 bases; unmatched junction bases: 7. This CDR3 is built from 14 residues. The germline V gene has CDR1 SGHTA and CDR2 FQGNSA. The CDR3 is CASTAGQGRETQYF. The CDR3 DNA sequence: TGTGCCAGCACTGCGGGACAGGGCAGAGAGACCCAGTACTTC.

The V and J genes are TRBV27 and TRBJ1-6; the D is unclear. Looked up from germline, CDR1 is MNHEY and CDR2 is SMNVEV (reference sequence). V lost 6 bases and J lost 4, with 4 bases in between. The CDR3 is made up of 12 amino acids. This CDR3 reads CASSRYNSPLHF. CDR3 bases: TGTGCCAGCAGCCGGTATAATTCACCCCTCCACTTT.

The chain recombines TRBV6-5 with TRBJ2-7, with TRBD2 matching 8 bases. Trimming cost V 2 bases and J 1 base; bases outside gene matches: 4. Germline V gene lookup returns CDR1 MNHEY and CDR2 SVGAGI. CDR3 size: 15 residues. The CDR3 DNA reads as TGTGCCAGCAGTTACCTGGCGGGGGGTTCCTACGAGCAGTACTTC. Translation: CASSYLAGGSYEQYF.

The chain has TRBV5-1 and TRBJ2-7, with 9 bases aligning to TRBD1. V gave up 5 bases and J gave up 5 bases; unmatched junction bases: 8. Germline loops: CDR1 SGHRS, CDR2 YFSETQ. The CDR3 spans 14 residues. CDR3 amino acids: CASSSTGGSNEQYF. The CDR3 DNA reads as TGCGCCAGCAGTTCGACAGGGGGTAGTAACGAGCAGTACTTC. Supplemented by reference TRBV5-1 and TRBJ2-7, the full variable domain reads KAGVTQTPRYLIKTRGQQVTLSCSPISGHRSVSWYQQTPGQGLQFLFEYFSETQRNKGNFPGRFSGRQFSNSRSEMNVSTLELGDSALYLCASSSTGGSNEQYFGPGTRLTVT.

CDR3 region: CASSQDSPLHF. The CDR3, as DNA: TGTGCCAGCAGCCAAGATTCACCCCTCCACTTT. This chain links TRBV4-2 with TRBJ1-6, with D unclear. The CDR3 extends over 11 amino acids. Trimming stripped 0 bases from V and 9 bases from J, with 0 bases between. Germline V gives CDR1 LGHNA, CDR2 YNFKEQ.

The V and J genes are TRBV4-1 and TRBJ2-7, with a tentative D call TRBD2 (6 bases). V was cut by 1 base and J by 1 base, with 17 bases left in between. The CDR3 runs to 17 residues. CDR1 and CDR2 (germline): MGHRA, YSYEKL. The CDR3 here is CASSQGNRRGGSYEQYF. In nucleotides, the CDR3 is TGCGCCAGCAGCCAAGGTAACCGACGGGGAGGATCCTACGAGCAGTACTTC.

The rearrangement joins TRBV5-1 to TRBJ2-4; D possibly corresponds to TRBD2 (6 bases). Germline CDR1 SGHRS, CDR2 YFSETQ. CDR3 size: 17 residues. V dropped 3 bases and J dropped 0 bases, with 16 bases sitting between them. The CDR3 sequence: CASSSLGGGIAKNIQYF. As DNA, the CDR3 is TGCGCCAGCAGCTCGCTCGGGGGTGGAATAGCCAAAAACATTCAGTACTTC.

This clone was seen once. V and J are TRBV7-2 and TRBJ2-6; no clear D. The CDR3 consists of 16 residues. The V gene lost 1 base and the J gene lost 0 bases, with 7 bases spanning the gap. Looked up from germline, CDR1 is SGHTA and CDR2 is FQGNSA. The CDR3 nucleotides are TGTGCCAGCAGCTTAGGTCGGTACTCTGGGGCCAACGTCCTGACTTTC. This gives the protein CASSLGRYSGANVLTF.

The chain employs TRBV4-1 and TRBJ1-4, with D possibly TRBD1 on 5 matching bases. CDR3 length: 15 residues. Germline assignment: CDR1 MGHRA and CDR2 YSYEKL. V lost 0 bases and J 6 bases, leaving 11 bases between the germline ends. CDR3 bases: TGCGCCAGCAGCCAAGATCGGGGGGTGGATGAAAAACTGTTTTTT. This gives the protein CASSQDRGVDEKLFF.